These 8 T cell receptor beta chains share one sample of origin, sequenced in a study of blood T cells in healthy people across ages. It was with a sample-barcoded 5' primer and a J-beta primer mix that a second PCR of about 6 to 12 cycles was run. TCRdb re-analysed the 5' RACE reads in MiXCR, keeping a single row per CDR3 protein. The data show some 800,000 distinct CDR3 sequences, roughly 25% seen once. The sample was also linked to a second study, of T cells of mothers and their children.

What was sequenced was blood. Receptor source: a boy aged 5-17 years in good health.

This clonotype has just a few counts. This CDR3 fails to terminate in the conserved phenylalanine or tryptophan, so it likely reflects a read error. The chain joins TRBV30 to TRBJ2-3; a possible D gene is TRBD1 (7 bases). V was cut by 0 bases and J by 4 bases, with 14 bases left in between. The CDR3 contains 15 residues. Germline assignment: CDR1 GTSNPN and CDR2 SVGIG (reference sequence). The CDR3: CAWSVLGGTADTQYL. As DNA, the CDR3 is TGTGCCTGGAGTGTACTAGGAGGGACAGCAGATACGCAGTATCTT.

This clonotype was detected once. The rearrangement joins TRBV29-1 to TRBJ2-5; 12 bases line up with TRBD2. The CDR3 consists of 15 residues. CDR1 is SQVTM and CDR2 is ANQGSEA in the germline V gene. With V trimmed by 4 bases and J by 4 bases, 7 bases remained unmatched. In DNA form, the CDR3 reads TGCAGCGTTGGCCGGACTAGCGGGGCCCTAGAGACCCAGTACTTC. Protein product: CSVGRTSGALETQYF. Variable domain in full (rest from reference TRBV29-1 and TRBJ2-5): SAVISQKPSRDICQRGTSLTIQCQVDSQVTMMFWYRQQPGQSLTLIATANQGSEATYESGFVIDKFPISRPNLTFSTLTVSNMSPEDSSIYLCSVGRTSGALETQYFGPGTRLLVL.

This clonotype came up many times. V is TRBV18 and J is TRBJ2-6; a possible D gene is TRBD1 (5 bases). The germline V gene has CDR1 KGHSH and CDR2 LQKENI. The CDR3 totals 15 residues. V gave up 6 bases and J gave up 1 base, with 10 bases separating them. The CDR3 nucleotides are TGTGCCAGCTCTCAAACAGGATCTGGGGCCAACGTCCTGACTTTC. It yields the protein CASSQTGSGANVLTF.

This clonotype appeared once. This CDR3 fails to terminate in the conserved phenylalanine or tryptophan, so it likely reflects a read error. The chain recombines TRBV7-9 with TRBJ1-2; D remains unclear. V was shortened by 1 base and J by 4 bases, with 7 bases between the two germline ends. This CDR3 is 13 amino acids long. Germline values: CDR1 SEHNR, CDR2 FQNEAQ (reference sequence). The CDR3 DNA reads as TGTGCCAGCAGCTTAGGGCAGGTCTATGGCTACACCCTC. It translates to CASSLGQVYGYTL.

The chain couples TRBV6-2 or TRBV6-3 to TRBJ2-5, with a tentative D call TRBD2 (8 bases). The CDR3 length is 16 residues. Trimming stripped 8 bases from V and 2 bases from J, with 21 bases between. Germline CDR1 MNHEY, CDR2 SVGEGT. The chain's CDR3 is CASSTAGAGGQETQYF. DNA of the CDR3: TGTGCCAGCTCTACAGCGGGAGCAGGGGGGCAAGAGACCCAGTACTTC.

This clonotype has a handful of counts. The gene calls are TRBV29-1 and TRBJ2-3; D is possibly TRBD1 (7 bases). Trimming stripped 6 bases from V and 6 bases from J, with 16 bases between. Germline values: CDR1 SQVTM, CDR2 ANQGSEA. This CDR3 spans 13 amino acids. The chain's CDR3 is CSVAGGYDDTQYF. CDR3 nucleotide sequence: TGCAGCGTCGCAGGGGGGTACGATGATACGCAGTATTTT.

This clonotype was detected a few times. The V and J genes are TRBV28 and TRBJ2-7, with TRBD2 as a possible D gene (6 bases). Germline V lookup: CDR1 MDHEN, CDR2 SYDVKM. The V end was cut by 8 bases, the J end by 9 bases, with 20 bases between. This CDR3 has 13 amino acids. The CDR3 region has the DNA TGTGCCAGCTTCGGGACTCAAAAAGAGGGGCAGTACTTC. It encodes CASFGTQKEGQYF.

This clonotype was detected once. The gene calls are TRBV3-1 and TRBJ2-4; D gene unclear. CDR1 is LGHDT and CDR2 is YNNKEL in the germline V gene (reference sequence). V was shortened by 1 base and J by 8 bases, with 12 bases between the two germline ends. CDR3 length: 14 amino acids. Here the CDR3 DNA reads TGTGCCAGCAGCCAAGCGGGTGGGTACGACATTCAGTACTTC. This sequence encodes CASSQAGGYDIQYF. Full variable domain (rest looked up from reference TRBV3-1 and TRBJ2-4): DTAVSQTPKYLVTQMGNDKSIKCEQNLGHDTMYWYKQDSKKFLKIMFSYNNKELIINETVPNRFSPKSPDKAHLNLHINSLELGDSAVYFCASSQAGGYDIQYFGAGTRLSVL.